Listed below are T cell receptor beta chains from one sample, sequenced in a study of blood T cell repertoires in COVID-19. Clones were sequenced by immunoSEQ multiplex PCR, and TCRdb holds only the in-frame ones, with some missing. The sample carries a few hundred thousand clones, about 89% recorded once. Input material: peripheral blood. The receptors were gathered from a woman between 45 and 60 years old who had recovered from COVID-19. Each CDR3 is given with its conserved first and last residue. The order of the fields is clone size, D gene, J gene, V gene, CDR3 protein, CDR3 DNA. The D gene is left open where the match is weak. Rows give clone size only sometimes, using once, few, many, or a class for an expanded clone.

size: NA; D: NA; J: TRBJ1-1; V: TRBV5-5; CDR3: CASSLAGYTEAFF; DNA: TGTGCCAGCAGCTTGGCAGGCTACACTGAAGCTTTCTTT
size: NA; D: TRBD1; J: TRBJ2-7; V: TRBV19; CDR3: CASSLSGTGRQTYEQYF; DNA: TGTGCCAGTAGTCTCTCGGGGACAGGGCGTCAGACCTACGAGCAGTACTTC
size: NA; D: NA; J: TRBJ1-1; V: TRBV6-2/TRBV6-3; CDR3: CASSYLQGSNTEAFF; DNA: TGTGCCAGCAGTTATCTACAGGGTTCGAACACTGAAGCTTTCTTT
size: NA; D: TRBD1; J: TRBJ1-2; V: TRBV27; CDR3: CASSPGTGYGYTF; DNA: TGTGCCAGCAGCCCAGGGACAGGGTACGGCTACACCTTC
size: NA; D: NA; J: TRBJ1-2; V: TRBV7-8; CDR3: CASSLVGGHNYGYTF; DNA: TGTGCCAGCAGCTTAGTTGGGGGACATAACTATGGCTACACCTTC
size: NA; D: NA; J: TRBJ1-1; V: TRBV19; CDR3: CASSRQSRNTEAFF; DNA: TGTGCCAGTAGTAGACAGTCCCGGAACACTGAAGCTTTCTTT
size: few; D: TRBD1; J: TRBJ2-2; V: TRBV18; CDR3: CASSRGQVTNTGELFF; DNA: TGTGCCAGCTCACGAGGACAGGTCACGAACACCGGGGAGCTGTTTTTT
size: NA; D: TRBD2; J: TRBJ2-3; V: TRBV19; CDR3: CASSSGLASTDTQYF; DNA: TGTGCCAGTAGTTCGGGACTAGCTAGCACAGATACGCAGTATTTT
size: NA; D: TRBD1; J: TRBJ1-5; V: TRBV15; CDR3: CATSSRNGTDNQPQHF; DNA: TGTGCCACCAGCAGCCGGAACGGGACAGACAATCAGCCCCAGCATTTT
size: NA; D: NA; J: TRBJ1-1; V: TRBV19; CDR3: CASKQRDTEAFF; DNA: TGTGCCAGTAAACAGAGAGACACTGAAGCTTTCTTT
size: NA; D: TRBD1; J: TRBJ1-5; V: TRBV28; CDR3: CASSRPGTGDQPQHF; DNA: TGTGCCAGCAGTCGTCCCGGGACAGGCGATCAGCCCCAGCATTTT
size: NA; D: TRBD2; J: TRBJ2-5; V: TRBV19; CDR3: CASSRGTSGQETQYF; DNA: TGTGCCAGTAGTCGCGGGACTAGCGGCCAAGAGACCCAGTACTTC
size: few; D: NA; J: TRBJ1-1; V: TRBV7-2; CDR3: CASSPQEVNTEAFF; DNA: TGTGCCAGCAGCCCCCAGGAGGTGAACACTGAAGCTTTCTTT
size: NA; D: TRBD2; J: TRBJ2-1; V: TRBV14; CDR3: CASSHGGGRAIPEQFF; DNA: TGTGCCAGCAGCCATGGGGGGGGACGGGCGATACCTGAGCAGTTCTTC
size: NA; D: NA; J: TRBJ1-2; V: TRBV28; CDR3: CASSMIQGNYGYTF; DNA: TGTGCCAGCAGCATGATACAGGGCAACTATGGCTACACCTTC
size: NA; D: TRBD1; J: TRBJ2-7; V: TRBV28; CDR3: CASSTGTGGGSEQYF; DNA: TGTGCCAGCAGTACCGGGACAGGGGGAGGGAGCGAGCAGTACTTC
size: NA; D: NA; J: TRBJ1-5; V: TRBV27; CDR3: CASSINNQPQHF; DNA: TGTGCCAGCAGTATAAACAATCAGCCCCAGCATTTT
size: NA; D: TRBD1; J: TRBJ1-2; V: TRBV24-1; CDR3: CATSETGTGGFRGYTF; DNA: TGTGCCACCAGTGAAACCGGGACAGGGGGCTTCCGTGGCTACACCTTC
size: NA; D: NA; J: TRBJ1-2; V: TRBV6-1; CDR3: CASSEALGRVGYTF; DNA: TGTGCCAGCAGTGAAGCGTTGGGCCGAGTTGGCTACACCTTC
size: once; D: TRBD1; J: TRBJ2-7; V: TRBV28; CDR3: CASSSPGQSSYEQYF; DNA: TGTGCCAGCAGTTCCCCGGGACAGAGCTCCTACGAGCAGTACTTC
size: NA; D: NA; J: TRBJ1-5; V: TRBV6-5; CDR3: CASREDYTGIQPQHF; DNA: TGTGCCAGCAGGGAGGACTATACAGGAATCCAGCCCCAGCATTTT
size: NA; D: NA; J: TRBJ1-4; V: TRBV6-6; CDR3: CASSYSAGQNEKLFF; DNA: TGTGCCAGCAGTTACTCGGCGGGGCAGAATGAAAAACTGTTTTTT
size: few; D: TRBD1; J: TRBJ2-2; V: TRBV27; CDR3: CASSPRTGTGWTGELFF; DNA: TGTGCCAGCAGTCCTAGAACCGGGACAGGGTGGACCGGGGAGCTGTTTTTT
size: NA; D: TRBD2; J: TRBJ2-7; V: TRBV28; CDR3: CASSSPAGSGEQYF; DNA: TGTGCCAGCAGTTCCCCAGCGGGTAGCGGGGAGCAGTACTTC
size: once; D: NA; J: TRBJ2-1; V: TRBV5-4; CDR3: CASSSGTSNEQFF; DNA: TGTGCCAGCAGCTCCGGGACTTCCAATGAGCAGTTCTTC
size: NA; D: NA; J: TRBJ1-3; V: TRBV3-1/TRBV3-2; CDR3: CASSQGFSGNTIYF; DNA: TGTGCCAGCAGCCAGGGCTTCTCTGGAAACACCATATATTTT
size: NA; D: TRBD2; J: TRBJ2-1; V: TRBV7-2; CDR3: CASSRTGTSGVNEQFF; DNA: TGTGCCAGCAGCAGAACCGGGACTAGCGGGGTTAATGAGCAGTTCTTC
size: NA; D: TRBD2; J: TRBJ2-5; V: TRBV5-1; CDR3: CASSLTSSGRGPRETQYF; DNA: TGCGCCAGCAGCTTAACTTCTAGCGGGAGGGGGCCGCGAGAGACCCAGTACTTC
size: NA; D: NA; J: TRBJ1-6; V: TRBV6-1; CDR3: CASSEQGLRNSPLHF; DNA: TGTGCCAGCAGTGAGCAGGGGTTACGGAATTCACCCCTCCACTTT
size: NA; D: TRBD2; J: TRBJ2-7; V: TRBV30; CDR3: CAWSVGGSSYEQYF; DNA: TGTGCCTGGAGTGTAGGCGGGAGTTCCTACGAGCAGTACTTC
size: NA; D: NA; J: TRBJ1-4; V: TRBV1; CDR3: CTSSQASQSVTNEKLFF; DNA: TGCACCAGCAGCCAAGCTTCCCAGTCTGTAACTAATGAAAAACTGTTTTTT
size: NA; D: TRBD1; J: TRBJ2-7; V: TRBV6-5; CDR3: CASSTRDRVYEQYF; DNA: TGTGCCAGCAGTACCCGGGACAGGGTCTACGAGCAGTACTTC
size: NA; D: TRBD1; J: TRBJ2-7; V: TRBV28; CDR3: CASSTPRQGLIAYEQYF; DNA: TGTGCCAGCAGCACCCCTAGACAGGGCTTAATCGCGTACGAGCAGTACTTC
size: NA; D: NA; J: TRBJ2-1; V: TRBV6-5; CDR3: CASRTGGVYNEQFF; DNA: TGTGCCAGCAGAACAGGGGGGGTTTACAATGAGCAGTTCTTC
size: NA; D: NA; J: TRBJ2-7; V: TRBV24-1; CDR3: CATSEGPRYEQYF; DNA: TGTGCCACCAGTGAGGGGCCACGCTACGAGCAGTACTTC
size: NA; D: TRBD1; J: TRBJ2-1; V: TRBV19; CDR3: CASHSRDRGYNEQFF; DNA: TGTGCCAGTCATAGCCGGGACAGAGGCTACAATGAGCAGTTCTTC
size: NA; D: TRBD1; J: TRBJ1-1; V: TRBV30; CDR3: CAWNGDSTEAFF; DNA: TGTGCCTGGAATGGGGACAGCACTGAAGCTTTCTTT
size: NA; D: TRBD2; J: TRBJ2-3; V: TRBV10-2; CDR3: CASSALAGGSTDTQYF; DNA: TGCGCCAGCAGTGCGTTAGCGGGAGGGAGCACAGATACGCAGTATTTT
size: NA; D: TRBD1; J: TRBJ2-5; V: TRBV3-1/TRBV3-2; CDR3: CASSQVDRGQETQYF; DNA: TGTGCCAGCAGCCAAGTTGACAGGGGGCAGGAGACCCAGTACTTC
size: few; D: TRBD1; J: TRBJ1-6; V: TRBV19; CDR3: CASSLGGQENNSPLHF; DNA: TGTGCCAGTAGTCTCGGGGGACAGGAGAATAATTCACCCCTCCACTTT
size: NA; D: NA; J: TRBJ1-4; V: TRBV11-2; CDR3: CASSLGAREKLFF; DNA: TGTGCCAGCAGCTTAGGGGCTCGTGAAAAACTGTTTTTT
size: NA; D: NA; J: TRBJ1-4; V: TRBV6-5; CDR3: CASSYRGTTNEKLFF; DNA: TGTGCCAGCAGTTATCGGGGGACAACTAATGAAAAACTGTTTTTT
size: once; D: TRBD2; J: TRBJ2-5; V: TRBV5-1; CDR3: CASSPGTSGAYQETQYF; DNA: TGCGCCAGCAGCCCGGGGACTAGCGGAGCGTACCAAGAGACCCAGTACTTC
size: NA; D: NA; J: TRBJ1-6; V: TRBV28; CDR3: CASSWPGARNRSPLHF; DNA: TGTGCCAGCAGTTGGCCTGGGGCTCGAAACCGGTCACCCCTCCACTTT
size: few; D: NA; J: TRBJ2-2; V: TRBV12-3/TRBV12-4; CDR3: CASGYTGELFF; DNA: TGTGCCAGCGGCTACACCGGGGAGCTGTTTTTT
size: NA; D: NA; J: TRBJ2-7; V: TRBV3-1/TRBV3-2; CDR3: CASSLGSFEQYF; DNA: TGTGCCAGCAGCTTGGGGAGTTTCGAGCAGTACTTC
size: NA; D: NA; J: TRBJ2-7; V: TRBV4-3; CDR3: CASSQDAGAQYF; DNA: TGCGCCAGCAGCCAAGATGCGGGCGCGCAGTACTTC
size: NA; D: TRBD2; J: TRBJ2-1; V: TRBV19; CDR3: CASSRSSGGVTYNEQFF; DNA: TGTGCCAGTAGTAGAAGTAGCGGGGGGGTCACCTACAATGAGCAGTTCTTC